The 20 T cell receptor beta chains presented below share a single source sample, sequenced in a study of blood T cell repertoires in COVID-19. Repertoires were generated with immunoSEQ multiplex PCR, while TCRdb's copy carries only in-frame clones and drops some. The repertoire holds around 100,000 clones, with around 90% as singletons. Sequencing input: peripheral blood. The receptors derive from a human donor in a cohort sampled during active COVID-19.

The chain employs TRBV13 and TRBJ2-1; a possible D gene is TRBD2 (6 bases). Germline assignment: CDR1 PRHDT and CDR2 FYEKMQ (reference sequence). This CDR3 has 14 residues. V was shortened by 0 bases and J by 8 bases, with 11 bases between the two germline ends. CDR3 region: CASSLGTRGDEQFF. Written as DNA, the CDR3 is TGTGCCAGCAGCTTAGGGACTAGGGGAGATGAGCAGTTCTTC.

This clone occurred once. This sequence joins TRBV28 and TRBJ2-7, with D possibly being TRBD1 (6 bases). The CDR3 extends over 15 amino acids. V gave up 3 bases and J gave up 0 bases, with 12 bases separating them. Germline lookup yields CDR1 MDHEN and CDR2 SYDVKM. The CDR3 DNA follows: TGTGCCAGCAGTTTGACGGACAGCAGCTCCTACGAGCAGTACTTC. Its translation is CASSLTDSSSYEQYF.

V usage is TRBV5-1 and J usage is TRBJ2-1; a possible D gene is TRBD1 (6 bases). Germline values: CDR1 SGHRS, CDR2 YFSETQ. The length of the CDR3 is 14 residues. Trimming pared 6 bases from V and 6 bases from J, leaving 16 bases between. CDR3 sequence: CASNPRLQGNEQFF. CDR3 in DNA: TGCGCCAGCAACCCCAGATTACAGGGCAATGAGCAGTTCTTC.

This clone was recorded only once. CDR3 residues: CASSLGGVYEQFF. The CDR3, as DNA: TGTGCCAGCAGTTTAGGAGGGGTTTATGAGCAGTTCTTC. The chain is built from TRBV28 and TRBJ2-1; TRBD2 might be the D (6 bases). V shed 2 bases and J shed 8 bases, with 10 bases lying between them. Germline V gene data show CDR1 as MDHEN and CDR2 as SYDVKM. The CDR3 contains 13 residues.

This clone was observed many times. Here the CDR3 reads CASRLQHTGSYEQYF. The CDR3 region has the DNA TGTGCCAGCAGATTACAACACACAGGGTCCTACGAGCAGTACTTC. This rearrangement joins TRBV6-5 to TRBJ2-7; tentative D call: TRBD1 (6 bases). V was trimmed by 6 bases and J by 1 base, leaving 16 bases between them. CDR3 size: 15 residues. Germline V lookup: CDR1 MNHEY, CDR2 SVGAGI.

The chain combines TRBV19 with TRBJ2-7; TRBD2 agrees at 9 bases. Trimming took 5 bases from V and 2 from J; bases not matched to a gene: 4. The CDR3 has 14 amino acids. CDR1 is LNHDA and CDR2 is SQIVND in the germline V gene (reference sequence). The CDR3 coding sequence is TGTGCCAGTAGTGATAGCGGGGGTCCCTACGAGCAGTACTTC. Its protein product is CASSDSGGPYEQYF.

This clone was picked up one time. The CDR3 coding sequence is TGTGCCAGCGATCCGGGACAGGGGTCGCAAGACACTGAAGCTTTCTTT. Amino acid sequence: CASDPGQGSQDTEAFF. The V call is TRBV21-1, the J call TRBJ1-1; the table names TRBD1, a call not compared with the DNA. TRBV21-1 corresponds to a pseudogene. The CDR3 runs 16 residues.

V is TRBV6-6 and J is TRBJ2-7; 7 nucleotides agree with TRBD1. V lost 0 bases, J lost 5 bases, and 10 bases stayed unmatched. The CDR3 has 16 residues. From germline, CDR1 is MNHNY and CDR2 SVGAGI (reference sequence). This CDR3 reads CASSYSIRTGSHEQYF. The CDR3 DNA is TGTGCCAGCAGTTACTCGATAAGGACAGGTTCGCACGAGCAGTACTTC.

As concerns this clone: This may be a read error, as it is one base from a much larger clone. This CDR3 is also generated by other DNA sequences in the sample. The CDR3 loop is CASSEDTNYGYTF. The CDR3 nucleotides read TGTGCCAGCAGTGAGGACACAAACTATGGCTACACCTTC. The chain has TRBV6-4 and TRBJ1-2; TRBD1 is a possible D gene (5 bases). V was pared by 3 bases and J by 2 bases, with 7 bases between. Germline CDR1 reads MRHNA; CDR2 reads SNTAGT. CDR3 length: 13 residues.

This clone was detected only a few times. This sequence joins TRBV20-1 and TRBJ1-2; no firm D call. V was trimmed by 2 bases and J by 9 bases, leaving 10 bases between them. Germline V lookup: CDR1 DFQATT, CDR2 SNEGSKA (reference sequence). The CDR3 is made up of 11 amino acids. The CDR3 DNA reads TGCAGTGCTAGACCGGAACTAAGCTACACCTTC. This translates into CSARPELSYTF.

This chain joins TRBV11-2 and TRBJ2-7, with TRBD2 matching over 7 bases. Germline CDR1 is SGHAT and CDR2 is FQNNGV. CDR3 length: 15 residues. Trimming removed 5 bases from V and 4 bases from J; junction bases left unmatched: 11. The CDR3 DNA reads TGTGCCAGCAGCCCGGCCGGGGGGACCGTATACGAGCAGTACTTC. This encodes CASSPAGGTVYEQYF.

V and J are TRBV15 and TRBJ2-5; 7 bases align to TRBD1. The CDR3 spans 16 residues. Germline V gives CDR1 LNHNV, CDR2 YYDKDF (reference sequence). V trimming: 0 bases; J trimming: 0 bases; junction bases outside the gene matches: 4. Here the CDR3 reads CATSRDGGTDQETQYF. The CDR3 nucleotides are TGTGCCACCAGCAGAGATGGTGGGACAGACCAAGAGACCCAGTACTTC.

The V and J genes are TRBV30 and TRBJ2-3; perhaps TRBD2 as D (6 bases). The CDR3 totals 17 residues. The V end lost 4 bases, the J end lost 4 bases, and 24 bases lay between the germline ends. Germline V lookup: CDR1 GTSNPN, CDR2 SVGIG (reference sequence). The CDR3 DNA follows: TGTGCCTGGAACCCTGGAGTTAGCGGTCCTGTGGCAGATACGCAGTATTTT. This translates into CAWNPGVSGPVADTQYF.

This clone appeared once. The CDR3 spells CASSPHTKNTEAFF. CDR3 nucleotides: TGTGCCAGCAGCCCGCACACCAAGAACACTGAAGCTTTCTTT. This chain uses TRBV28 with TRBJ1-1; D unclear. CDR3 length equals 14 residues. Germline CDR1 reads MDHEN; CDR2 reads SYDVKM. Trimming removed 6 bases from V and 1 base from J, with 12 bases in between. Drawing the rest from reference TRBV28 and TRBJ1-1, the complete variable domain is DVKVTQSSRYLVKRTGEKVFLECVQDMDHENMFWYRQDPGLGLRLIYFSYDVKMKEKGDIPEGYSVSREKKERFSLILESASTNQTSMYLCASSPHTKNTEAFFGQGTRLTVV.

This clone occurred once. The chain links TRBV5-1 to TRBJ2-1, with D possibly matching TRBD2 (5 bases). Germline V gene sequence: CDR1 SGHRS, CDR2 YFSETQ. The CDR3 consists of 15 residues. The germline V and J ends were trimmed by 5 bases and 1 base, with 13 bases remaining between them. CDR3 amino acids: CASSYEGQSYNEQFF. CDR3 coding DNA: TGCGCCAGCAGTTATGAGGGCCAGTCCTACAATGAGCAGTTCTTC.

The CDR3 DNA sequence: TGTGCCAGCAGCCAAGATTCAGCGGGACGGTACATTCAGTACTTC. Translated, it gives CASSQDSAGRYIQYF. J is TRBJ2-4 and V is TRBV14; 7 bases fit TRBD2. V was pared by 0 bases and J by 8 bases, with 7 bases of the junction left unmatched. In germline, CDR1 is SGHDN, CDR2 FVKESK. The CDR3 is 15 amino acids.

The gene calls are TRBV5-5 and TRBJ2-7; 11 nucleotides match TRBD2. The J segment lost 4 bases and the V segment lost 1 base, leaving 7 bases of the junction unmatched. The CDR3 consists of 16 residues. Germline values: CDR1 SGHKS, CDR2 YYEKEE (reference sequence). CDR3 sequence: CASSLSPLAGVYEQYF. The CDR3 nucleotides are TGTGCCAGCAGCTTGAGCCCACTAGCGGGAGTTTACGAGCAGTACTTC.

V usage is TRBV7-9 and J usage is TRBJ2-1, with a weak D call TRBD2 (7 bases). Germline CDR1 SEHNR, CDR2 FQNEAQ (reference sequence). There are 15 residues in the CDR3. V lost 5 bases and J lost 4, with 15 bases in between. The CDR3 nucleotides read TGTGCCAGCAGCCAGGGGAGGGCCGGGTACAATGAGCAGTTCTTC. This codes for CASSQGRAGYNEQFF. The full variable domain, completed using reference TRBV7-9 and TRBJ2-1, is DTGVSQNPRHKITKRGQNVTFRCDPISEHNRLYWYRQTLGQGPEFLTYFQNEAQLEKSRLLSDRFSAERPKGSFSTLEIQRTEQGDSAMYLCASSQGRAGYNEQFFGPGTRLTVL.

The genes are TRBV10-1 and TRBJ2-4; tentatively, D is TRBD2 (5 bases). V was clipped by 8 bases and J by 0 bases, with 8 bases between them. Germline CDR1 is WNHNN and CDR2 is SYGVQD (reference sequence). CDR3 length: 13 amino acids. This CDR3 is CASAGEAKNIQYF. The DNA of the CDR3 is TGCGCCAGCGCCGGGGAAGCCAAAAACATTCAGTACTTC.

CDR3 bases: TGTGCCAGTAGTTCCCGGACAGGGGGCCAGACCCAGTACTTC. It is translated as CASSSRTGGQTQYF. The chain joins TRBV19 to TRBJ2-5; 11 bases are a match to TRBD1. Germline-derived CDR1 and CDR2 are LNHDA and SQIVND (reference sequence). Unmatched junction bases numbered 5, after V lost 5 bases and J lost 6 bases. The CDR3 loop spans 14 amino acids.